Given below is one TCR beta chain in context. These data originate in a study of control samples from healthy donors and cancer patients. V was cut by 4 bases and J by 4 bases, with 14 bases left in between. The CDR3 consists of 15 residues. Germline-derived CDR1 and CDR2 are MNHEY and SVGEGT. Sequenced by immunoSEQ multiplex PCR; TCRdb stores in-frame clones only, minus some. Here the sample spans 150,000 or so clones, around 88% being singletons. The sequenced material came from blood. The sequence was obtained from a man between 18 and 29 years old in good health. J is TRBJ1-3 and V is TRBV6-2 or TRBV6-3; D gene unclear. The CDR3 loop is CASSWLLGSGNTIYF. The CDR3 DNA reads TGTGCCAGCAGTTGGCTCCTGGGATCCGGAAACACCATATATTTT.